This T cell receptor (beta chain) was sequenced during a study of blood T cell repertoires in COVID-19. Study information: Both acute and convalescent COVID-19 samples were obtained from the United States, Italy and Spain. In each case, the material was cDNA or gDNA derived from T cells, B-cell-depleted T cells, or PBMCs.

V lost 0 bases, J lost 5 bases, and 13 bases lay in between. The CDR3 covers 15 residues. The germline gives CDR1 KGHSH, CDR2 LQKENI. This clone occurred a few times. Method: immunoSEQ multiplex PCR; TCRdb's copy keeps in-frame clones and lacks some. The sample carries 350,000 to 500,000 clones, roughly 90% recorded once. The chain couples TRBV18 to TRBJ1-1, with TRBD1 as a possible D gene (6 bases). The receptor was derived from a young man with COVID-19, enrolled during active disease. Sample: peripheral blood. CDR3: CASSPPQGRGTEAFF. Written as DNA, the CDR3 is TGTGCCAGCTCACCACCTCAGGGGCGGGGGACTGAAGCTTTCTTT.